This record concerns one T cell receptor beta chain sequence. The data were obtained in a study of blood T cells in healthy people across ages. A J-beta primer mix and a sample-barcoded 5' primer were used in a second PCR of roughly 6 to 12 cycles. TCRdb passed the 5' RACE reads through MiXCR, listing each CDR3 protein once. The sample has fewer than 1,200,000 distinct CDR3 sequences, roughly a quarter seen once; the top ten hold 0.75%. CDR1 is SEHNR and CDR2 is FQNEAQ in the germline V gene (reference sequence). After removal of 3 bases from V and 5 bases from J, the junction contained 16 bases not matched to a gene. The CDR3 has 18 residues. This same sample was also taken into another study, of T cells of mothers and their children.

Sequences were obtained from blood. The gene calls are TRBV7-9 and TRBJ1-2, with 9 bases identical to TRBD1. The TCR was taken from a girl aged 2 to 10 in good health. CDR3 residues: CASSLSGTGNLPSYGYTF. In nucleotides, the CDR3 is TGTGCCAGCAGCTTGTCGGGGACAGGGAATCTGCCTTCTTATGGCTACACCTTC.